The 13 T cell receptor beta chains given below trace back to one sample, sequenced in a study of cytomegalovirus exposure and HLA in healthy donors. Both 60 Vbeta primers and 13 Jbeta primers went into the PCR. The assay was immunoSEQ multiplex PCR, and TCRdb's table has in-frame clones only and misses some. Here the sample spans about 92,000 clones, 55% to 75% being singletons. The sequencing input was PBMCs. The source of these receptors is a man aged 45-65 years in good health and CMV-seronegative.

Here the CDR3 reads CASSHIQEKNTEAFF. The CDR3 nucleotides are TGTGCCAGCAGCCATATACAGGAGAAGAACACTGAAGCTTTCTTT. The chain has TRBV4-2 and TRBJ1-1; maybe TRBD1 (5 bases). Trimming removed 3 bases at V and 1 base at J, with 12 bases between. This CDR3 region has 15 residues. Germline loops: CDR1 LGHNA, CDR2 YNFKEQ.

The chain couples TRBV4-1 to TRBJ2-1; weak D call: TRBD2 (5 bases). V was cut by 2 bases and J by 6 bases, with 23 bases left in between. The CDR3 totals 18 residues. From germline, CDR1 is MGHRA and CDR2 YSYEKL. CDR3 coding DNA: TGCGCCAGCAGCCAAAGGGTCCGTACGGGCTGGAGGTCCAATGAGCAGTTCTTC. It translates to CASSQRVRTGWRSNEQFF.

The rearrangement uses TRBV11-2 and TRBJ2-5, with 10 bases lining up with TRBD1. The CDR3 sequence is 15 residues long. Per germline, CDR1 SGHAT and CDR2 FQNNGV. With 3 bases clipped from V and 5 bases from J, the junction kept 6 bases outside the gene matches. The CDR3 region is CASSFATGGFETQYF. For the CDR3, the DNA is TGTGCCAGCAGCTTCGCGACAGGGGGCTTTGAGACCCAGTACTTC. The complete variable domain, with remaining parts taken from reference TRBV11-2 and TRBJ2-5, reads EAGVAQSPRYKIIEKRQSVAFWCNPISGHATLYWYQQILGQGPKLLIQFQNNGVVDDSQLPKDRFSAERLKGVDSTLKIQPAKLEDSAVYLCASSFATGGFETQYFGPGTRLLVL.

The chain's CDR3 is CASSIVGSGAYNEQFF. The CDR3 region has the DNA TGTGCCAGTAGTATAGTAGGTAGCGGAGCCTACAATGAGCAGTTCTTC. The genes are TRBV19 and TRBJ2-1; D possibly corresponds to TRBD2 (6 bases). This CDR3 comprises 16 residues. Deletions cut 1 base from V and 2 bases from J, with 12 bases between. CDR1 LNHDA and CDR2 SQIVND come from the germline V gene (reference sequence).

The chain recombines TRBV2 with TRBJ1-1; D perhaps matches TRBD1 (5 bases). The germline V gene has CDR1 SNHLY and CDR2 FYNNEI. The CDR3 has 14 amino acids. The V gene lost 1 base and the J gene lost 6 bases, with 12 bases spanning the gap. Here the CDR3 reads CASSEDGAGAEAFF. As DNA, the CDR3 is TGTGCCAGCAGTGAAGATGGGGCTGGGGCTGAAGCTTTCTTT.

The chain carries TRBV14 and TRBJ2-5; D might be TRBD1 (6 bases). The V end was cut by 4 bases, the J end by 2 bases, with 11 bases between. The CDR3 spans 14 residues. The germline V gene encodes CDR1 SGHDN and CDR2 FVKESK. The DNA for the CDR3 is TGTGCCAGCAGCCGAGATCAGGGGCAAGAGACCCAGTACTTC. Residues: CASSRDQGQETQYF. Full variable domain (missing parts from reference TRBV14 and TRBJ2-5): EAGVTQFPSHSVIEKGQTVTLRCDPISGHDNLYWYRRVMGKEIKFLLHFVKESKQDESGMPNNRFLAERTGGTYSTLKVQPAELEDSGVYFCASSRDQGQETQYFGPGTRLLVL.

The rearrangement uses TRBV20-1 and TRBJ2-1; D is perhaps TRBD2 (6 bases). The CDR3 length is 11 residues. In germline, CDR1 is DFQATT, CDR2 SNEGSKA (reference sequence). CDR3 bases: TGCAGCGGGAGCTCCTACAATGAGCAGTTCTTC. It codes for CSGSSYNEQFF.

The V gene is TRBV27, the J gene TRBJ1-6; TRBD1 matches 10 bases. The CDR3 runs to 20 residues. Looked up from germline, CDR1 is MNHEY and CDR2 is SMNVEV (reference sequence). The trim removed 0 bases at V and 6 bases at J, leaving 14 bases unmatched. The CDR3 DNA reads TGTGCCAGCAGTTTATCCCCGGGACAGGGGACGGGGCGCTTTAATTCACCCCTCCACTTT. Translated, it gives CASSLSPGQGTGRFNSPLHF.

The chain links TRBV27 to TRBJ2-1; a possible D gene is TRBD2 (6 bases). Germline V gene data show CDR1 as MNHEY and CDR2 as SMNVEV (reference sequence). Trimming cost V 7 bases and J 4 bases, with 11 bases left between them. CDR3 length: 13 residues. CDR3: CASTRGTYNEQFF. The CDR3 nucleotides are TGTGCCAGCACCCGAGGGACTTACAATGAGCAGTTCTTC.

The chain recombines TRBV29-1 with TRBJ2-3; D is undetermined. The CDR3 runs 12 residues. Deletions cut 5 bases from V and 8 bases from J, with 14 bases between. The germline gives CDR1 SQVTM, CDR2 ANQGSEA. The CDR3, as DNA: TGCAGCGTTATCCCCCCCTCGGGTACGCAGTATTTT. Protein: CSVIPPSGTQYF.

This clone occurred a few times. This sequence joins TRBV7-2 and TRBJ1-2; TRBD1 is a possible D gene (5 bases). Trimming removed 0 bases at V and 2 bases at J, with 7 bases between. CDR3 size: 14 residues. Germline lookup yields CDR1 SGHTA and CDR2 FQGNSA. CDR3 protein: CASSLAGGNYGYTF. The CDR3 nucleotides are TGTGCCAGCAGCTTAGCGGGGGGAAACTATGGCTACACCTTC.

The chain recombines TRBV5-1 with TRBJ1-4, with D maybe TRBD1 (5 bases). The germline V gene has CDR1 SGHRS and CDR2 YFSETQ. V lost 0 bases and J lost 8, with 14 bases in between. The length of the CDR3 is 15 residues. The CDR3 sequence is CASSLVAGAGEKLFF. Here the CDR3 DNA reads TGCGCCAGCAGCTTGGTAGCTGGGGCCGGAGAAAAACTGTTTTTT.

The rearrangement joins TRBV5-6 to TRBJ2-1; D is unresolved. The CDR3 is 15 amino acids. Trimming left V 2 bases short and J 0 bases short, with 9 bases between. Germline V gene sequence: CDR1 SGHDT, CDR2 YYEEEE. CDR3 in amino acids: CASSFPSSSYNEQFF. As DNA, the CDR3 is TGTGCCAGCAGCTTCCCGTCGAGCTCCTACAATGAGCAGTTCTTC.